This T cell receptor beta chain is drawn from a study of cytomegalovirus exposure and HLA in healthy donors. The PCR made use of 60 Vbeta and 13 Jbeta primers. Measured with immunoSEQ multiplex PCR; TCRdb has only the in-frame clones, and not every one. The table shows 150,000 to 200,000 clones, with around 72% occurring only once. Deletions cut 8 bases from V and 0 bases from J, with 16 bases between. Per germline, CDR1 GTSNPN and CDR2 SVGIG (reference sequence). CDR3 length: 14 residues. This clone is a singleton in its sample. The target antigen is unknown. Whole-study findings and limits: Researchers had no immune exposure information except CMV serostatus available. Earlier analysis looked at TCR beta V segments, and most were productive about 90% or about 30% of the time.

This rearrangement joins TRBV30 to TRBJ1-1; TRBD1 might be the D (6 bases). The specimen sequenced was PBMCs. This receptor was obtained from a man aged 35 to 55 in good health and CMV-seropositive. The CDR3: CAGRRDIMNTEAFF. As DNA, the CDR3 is TGTGCCGGACGCCGGGACATCATGAACACTGAAGCTTTCTTT. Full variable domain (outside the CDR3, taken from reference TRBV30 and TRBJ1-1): SQTIHQWPATLVQPVGSPLSLECTVEGTSNPNLYWYRQAAGRGLQLLFYSVGIGQISSEVPQNLSASRPQDRQFILSSKKLLLSDSGFYLCAGRRDIMNTEAFFGQGTRLTVV.